This TCR beta chain is from a study of PD-1 blockade in classical Hodgkin lymphoma. Study results and limitations: Some patients began nivolumab under 1 year after ASCT. These patients were excluded from later analyses. Why repertoires differed is undefined; disease activity or prior therapy possibly contributed.

Brentuximab vedotin exposure varied, and every patient relapsed after autologous stem cell transplantation. Magnetic depletion of unwanted cells isolated CD4+ T cells from thawed PBMCs. Regarding this clone: The antigen remains unidentified.

Trimming took off 0 bases at V and 12 bases at J, with 12 bases between the two ends. This CDR3 is 12 amino acids long. CDR1 is GTSNPN, CDR2 SVGIG, per germline (reference sequence). TCRdb keeps only in-frame clones here, not all; method: immunoSEQ multiplex PCR. The sample yields over 25,000 clones, roughly 80% seen once. The receptor was isolated from a human donor with classical Hodgkin lymphoma. Source: CD4+ T cells from blood, taken at baseline. This chain joins TRBV30 and TRBJ2-1; possibly TRBD2 for D (7 bases). CDR3 region: CAWSVLRGGQFF. The CDR3 DNA follows: TGTGCCTGGAGTGTACTTAGGGGGGGGCAGTTCTTC.